This TCR beta chain derives from a study of vaccination effects on CD4 cells after COVID-19. About the research overall: It was two doses of either the BNT162b2 or mRNA-1273 vaccine that participants received. Overall study findings and caveats: Healthy vaccinees showed cross-reactivity with common cold coronaviruses in only 1 of 255 vaccine-induced clones.

Within the ViraFEST assay, antigen-specific CD4+ T cells underwent expansion with viral peptide pools prior to sequencing. Subsequent to a culture period of less than twelve days, CD4+ T cells were isolated. Prior SARS-CoV-2 infection was absent in the vaccine recipients, as shown by negative nucleocapsid antibodies. With roughly 9.5 ug/ml peptides and about 9.2 IU/ml IL-2, around 2.1 million PBMC per well were cultured. Both day 3 and day 7 saw half the medium replaced with IL-2 medium. The germline gives CDR1 MNHEY, CDR2 SVGAGI. V gave up 7 bases and J gave up 5 bases; unmatched junction bases: 12. This CDR3 is built from 15 residues. Of note for this clone: Antigen: not known.

TCRdb keeps only in-frame clones here, not all; method: immunoSEQ multiplex PCR. The data contain about 43,000 clones, roughly 72% of them seen just once; the ten biggest clones take up approximately 10%. Sequences were derived from CD4+ T cells from PBMCs cultured with SARS-CoV-2 spike peptides, sampled before COVID-19 vaccination. The sequence was obtained from a human donor who received a COVID-19 vaccine. V is TRBV6-5 and J is TRBJ1-2, with 8 bases aligning to TRBD1. The CDR3 spells CASIQRGQGGYGYTF. The CDR3 nucleotides read TGTGCCAGCATTCAACGCGGACAGGGAGGTTATGGCTACACCTTC.